This T cell receptor beta chain was captured by sequencing in a study of T cells in Graves' hyperthyroidism and ophthalmopathy. The study's findings and limits: The authors' 13 V-J model separated ophthalmopathy from stable hyperthyroidism. Within blood appeared most thyroid clonotypes that had expanded above 0.001. The model's output predicted ophthalmopathy at a median of 6.5 months prior to onset.

CDR3 length: 16 residues. With 5 bases removed from V and 5 bases from J, the gap between germline ends came to 18 bases. Germline CDR1 KGHDR, CDR2 SFDVKD. This clonotype was found once. Antigen unknown. The TCR beta CDR3 regions underwent amplification using RNA transcripts as the source. Carried out on the TCR CDR3, a first-round RT-PCR used the HTBI primer set. Each CDR3 protein gets one entry after TCRdb re-called the multiplex PCR reads with MiXCR. In the table there are hundreds of thousands of distinct CDR3 sequences, roughly a third of which are singletons. Reasons for excluding patients were uncontrolled infection, other autoimmune disease, pregnancy or lactation.

This receptor was taken from a middle-aged woman with Graves' hyperthyroidism. This chain links TRBV24-1 with TRBJ1-5; D uncertain. Input material: blood. CDR3 nucleotides: TGTGCCACCAGTGGGAGGCTAGCGGGAGACGATCAGCCCCAGCATTTT. Its protein is CATSGRLAGDDQPQHF.